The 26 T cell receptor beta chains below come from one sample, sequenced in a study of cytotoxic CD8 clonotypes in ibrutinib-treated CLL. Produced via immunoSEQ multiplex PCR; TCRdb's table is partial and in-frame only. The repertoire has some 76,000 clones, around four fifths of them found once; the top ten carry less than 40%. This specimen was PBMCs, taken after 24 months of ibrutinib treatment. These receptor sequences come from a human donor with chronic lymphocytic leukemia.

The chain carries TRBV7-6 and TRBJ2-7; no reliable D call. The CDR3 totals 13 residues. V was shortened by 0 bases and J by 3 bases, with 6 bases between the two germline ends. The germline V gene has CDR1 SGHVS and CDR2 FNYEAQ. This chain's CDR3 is CASSLANSYEQYF. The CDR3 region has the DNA TGTGCCAGCAGCTTAGCGAATAGCTACGAGCAGTACTTC.

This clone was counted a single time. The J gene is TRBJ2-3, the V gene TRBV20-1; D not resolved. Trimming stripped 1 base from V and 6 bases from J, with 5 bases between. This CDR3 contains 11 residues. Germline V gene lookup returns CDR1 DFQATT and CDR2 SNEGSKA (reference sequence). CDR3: CSARVLDTQYF. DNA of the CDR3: TGCAGTGCTAGAGTACTTGATACGCAGTATTTT.

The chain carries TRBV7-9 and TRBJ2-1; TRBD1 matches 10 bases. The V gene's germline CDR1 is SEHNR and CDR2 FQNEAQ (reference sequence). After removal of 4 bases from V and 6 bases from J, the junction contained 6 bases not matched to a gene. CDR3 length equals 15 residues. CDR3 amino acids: CASSYRTGGTNEQFF. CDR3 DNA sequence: TGTGCCAGCAGCTATCGGACAGGGGGTACCAATGAGCAGTTCTTC. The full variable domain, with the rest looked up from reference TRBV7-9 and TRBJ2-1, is DTGVSQNPRHKITKRGQNVTFRCDPISEHNRLYWYRQTLGQGPEFLTYFQNEAQLEKSRLLSDRFSAERPKGSFSTLEIQRTEQGDSAMYLCASSYRTGGTNEQFFGPGTRLTVL.

CDR3 in DNA: TGTGCCAGCAGCAGACCCAGCTATGGCTACACCTTC. This sequence encodes CASSRPSYGYTF. The chain uses TRBV9 and TRBJ1-2; D ambiguous. V shed 4 bases and J shed 4 bases, with 8 bases lying between them. The germline V gene has CDR1 SGDLS and CDR2 YYNGEE. The CDR3 is 12 amino acids. The complete variable domain, with remaining parts taken from reference TRBV9 and TRBJ1-2, reads DSGVTQTPKHLITATGQRVTLRCSPRSGDLSVYWYQQSLDQGLQFLIQYYNGEERAKGNILERFSAQQFPDLHSELNLSSLELGDSALYFCASSRPSYGYTFGSGTRLTVV.

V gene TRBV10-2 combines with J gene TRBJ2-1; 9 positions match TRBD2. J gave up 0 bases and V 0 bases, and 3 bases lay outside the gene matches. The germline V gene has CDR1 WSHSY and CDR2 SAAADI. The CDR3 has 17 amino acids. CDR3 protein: CASSESSGRRSYNEQFF. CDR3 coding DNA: TGCGCCAGCAGTGAGTCGAGCGGGAGGCGCTCCTACAATGAGCAGTTCTTC.

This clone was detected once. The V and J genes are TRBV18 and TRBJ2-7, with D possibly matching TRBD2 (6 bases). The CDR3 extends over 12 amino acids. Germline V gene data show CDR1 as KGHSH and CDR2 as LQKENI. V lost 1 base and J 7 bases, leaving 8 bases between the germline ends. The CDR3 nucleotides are TGTGCCAGCTCACCACGGGGGAGGGAGCAGTACTTC. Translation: CASSPRGREQYF. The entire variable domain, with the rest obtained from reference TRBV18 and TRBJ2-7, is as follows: NAGVMQNPRHLVRRRGQEARLRCSPMKGHSHVYWYRQLPEEGLKFMVYLQKENIIDESGMPKERFSAEFPKEGPSILRIQQVVRGDSAAYFCASSPRGREQYFGPGTRLTVT.

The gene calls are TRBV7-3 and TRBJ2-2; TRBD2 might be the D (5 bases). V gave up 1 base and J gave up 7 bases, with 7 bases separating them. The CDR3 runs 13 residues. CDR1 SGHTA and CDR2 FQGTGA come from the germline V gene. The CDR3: CASSLRGFGELFF. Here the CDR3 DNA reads TGTGCCAGCAGCTTAAGAGGGTTCGGGGAGCTGTTTTTT.

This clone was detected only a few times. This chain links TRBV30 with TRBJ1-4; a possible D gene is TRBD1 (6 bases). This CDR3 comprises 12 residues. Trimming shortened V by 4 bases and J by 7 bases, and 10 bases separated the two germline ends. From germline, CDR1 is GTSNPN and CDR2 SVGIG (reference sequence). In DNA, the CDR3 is TGTGCCTGGACGGGGGGCGGTGAAAAACTGTTTTTT. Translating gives CAWTGGGEKLFF.

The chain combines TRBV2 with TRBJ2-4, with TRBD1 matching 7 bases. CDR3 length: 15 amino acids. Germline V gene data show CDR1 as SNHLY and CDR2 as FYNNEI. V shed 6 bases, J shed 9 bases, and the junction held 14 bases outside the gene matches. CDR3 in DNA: TGTGCCAGCAGGAGTAGGGACAGCCTCACGGGCATTCAGTACTTC. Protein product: CASRSRDSLTGIQYF.

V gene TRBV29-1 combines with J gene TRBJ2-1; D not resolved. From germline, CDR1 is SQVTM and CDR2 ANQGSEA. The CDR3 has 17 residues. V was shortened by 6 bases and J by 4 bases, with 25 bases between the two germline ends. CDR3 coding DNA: TGCAGCGTCCCGATACCCCGTAGGTTGCGGCCTTACAATGAGCAGTTCTTC. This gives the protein CSVPIPRRLRPYNEQFF.

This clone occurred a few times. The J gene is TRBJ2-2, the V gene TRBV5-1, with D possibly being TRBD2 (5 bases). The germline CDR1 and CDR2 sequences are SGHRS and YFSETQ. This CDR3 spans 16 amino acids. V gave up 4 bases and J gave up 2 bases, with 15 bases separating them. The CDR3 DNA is TGCGCCAGCAGCCCTACACTTCGGGGAAACACCGGGGAGCTGTTTTTT. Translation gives CASSPTLRGNTGELFF.

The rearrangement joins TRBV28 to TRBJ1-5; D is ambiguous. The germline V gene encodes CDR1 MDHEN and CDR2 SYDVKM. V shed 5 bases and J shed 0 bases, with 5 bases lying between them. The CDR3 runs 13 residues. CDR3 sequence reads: CASSPDSNQPQHF. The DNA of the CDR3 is TGTGCCAGCAGTCCGGATAGCAATCAGCCCCAGCATTTT. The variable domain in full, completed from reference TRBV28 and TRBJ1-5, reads DVKVTQSSRYLVKRTGEKVFLECVQDMDHENMFWYRQDPGLGLRLIYFSYDVKMKEKGDIPEGYSVSREKKERFSLILESASTNQTSMYLCASSPDSNQPQHFGDGTRLSIL.

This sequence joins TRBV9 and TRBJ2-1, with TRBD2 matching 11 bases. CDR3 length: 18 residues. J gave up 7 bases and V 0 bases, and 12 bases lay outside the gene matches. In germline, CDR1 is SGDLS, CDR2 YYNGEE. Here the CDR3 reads CASSVELRVSGRENEQFF. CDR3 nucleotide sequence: TGTGCCAGCAGCGTAGAATTGAGGGTTAGCGGGAGGGAGAATGAGCAGTTCTTC.

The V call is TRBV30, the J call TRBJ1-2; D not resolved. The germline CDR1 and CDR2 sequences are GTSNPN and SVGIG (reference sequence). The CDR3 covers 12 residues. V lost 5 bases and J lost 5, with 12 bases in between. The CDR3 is CAWGRRSYGYTF. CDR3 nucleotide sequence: TGTGCCTGGGGTCGAAGGTCTTATGGCTACACCTTC.

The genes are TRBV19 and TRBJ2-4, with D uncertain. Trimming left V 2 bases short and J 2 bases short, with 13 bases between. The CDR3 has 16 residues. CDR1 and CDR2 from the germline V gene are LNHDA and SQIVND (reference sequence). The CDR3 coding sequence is TGTGCCAGTAGTATATCGGCCCAGGTACCCAAAAACATTCAGTACTTC. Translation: CASSISAQVPKNIQYF.

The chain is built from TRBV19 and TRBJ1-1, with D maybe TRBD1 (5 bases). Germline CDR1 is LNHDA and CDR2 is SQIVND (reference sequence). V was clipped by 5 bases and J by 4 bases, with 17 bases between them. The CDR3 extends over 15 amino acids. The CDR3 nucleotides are TGTGCCAGTAGTTCCCGAGATCTTAGGGGCACTGAAGCTTTCTTT. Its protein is CASSSRDLRGTEAFF.

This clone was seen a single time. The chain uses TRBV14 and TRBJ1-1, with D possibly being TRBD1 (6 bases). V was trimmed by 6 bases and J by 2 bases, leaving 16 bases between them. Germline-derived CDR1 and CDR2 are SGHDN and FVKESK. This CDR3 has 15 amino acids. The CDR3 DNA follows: TGTGCCAGCAGTCGGGACATCGGGACCAACACTGAAGCTTTCTTT. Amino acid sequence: CASSRDIGTNTEAFF.

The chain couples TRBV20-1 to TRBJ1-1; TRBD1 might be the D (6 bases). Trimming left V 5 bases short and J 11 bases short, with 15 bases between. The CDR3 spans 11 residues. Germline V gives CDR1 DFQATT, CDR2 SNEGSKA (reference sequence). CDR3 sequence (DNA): TGCAGTGCTGAGGGGGGGGGATCTGCTTTCTTT. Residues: CSAEGGGSAFF.

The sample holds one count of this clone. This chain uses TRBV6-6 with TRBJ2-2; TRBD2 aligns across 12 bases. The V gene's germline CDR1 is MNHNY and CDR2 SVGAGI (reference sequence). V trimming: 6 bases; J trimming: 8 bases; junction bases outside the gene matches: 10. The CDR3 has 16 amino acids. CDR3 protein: CASSGQLAGGAGELFF. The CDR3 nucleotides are TGTGCCAGCAGCGGTCAACTAGCGGGAGGTGCTGGGGAGCTGTTTTTT.

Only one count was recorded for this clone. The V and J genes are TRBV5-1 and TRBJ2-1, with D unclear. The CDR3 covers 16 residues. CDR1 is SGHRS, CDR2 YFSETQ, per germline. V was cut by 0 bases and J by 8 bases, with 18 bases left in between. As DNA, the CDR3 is TGCGCCAGCAGCTTGGCAGTAGCCGTCCTCCAAGATGAGCAGTTCTTC. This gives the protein CASSLAVAVLQDEQFF.

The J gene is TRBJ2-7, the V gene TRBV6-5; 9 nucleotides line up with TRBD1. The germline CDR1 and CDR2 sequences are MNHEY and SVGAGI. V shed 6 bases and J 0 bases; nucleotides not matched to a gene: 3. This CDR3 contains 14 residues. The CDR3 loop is CASRGTGSSYEQYF. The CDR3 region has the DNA TGTGCCAGCAGGGGGACAGGGAGCTCCTACGAGCAGTACTTC.

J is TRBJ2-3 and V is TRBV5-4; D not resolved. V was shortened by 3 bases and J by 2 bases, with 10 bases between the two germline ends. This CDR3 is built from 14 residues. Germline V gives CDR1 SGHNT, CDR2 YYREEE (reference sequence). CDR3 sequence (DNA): TGTGCCAGCAGCTCGCCAAAGAACACAGATACGCAGTATTTT. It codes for CASSSPKNTDTQYF. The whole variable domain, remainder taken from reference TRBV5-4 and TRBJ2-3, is ETGVTQSPTHLIKTRGQQVTLRCSSQSGHNTVSWYQQALGQGPQFIFQYYREEENGRGNFPPRFSGLQFPNYSSELNVNALELDDSALYLCASSSPKNTDTQYFGPGTRLTVL.

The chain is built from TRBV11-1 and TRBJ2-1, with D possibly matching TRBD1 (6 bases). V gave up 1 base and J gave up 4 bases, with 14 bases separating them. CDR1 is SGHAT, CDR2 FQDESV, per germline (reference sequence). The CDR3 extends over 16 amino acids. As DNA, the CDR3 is TGTGCCAGCAGCTTAGAAAGGTCCAGGGGATACAATGAGCAGTTCTTC. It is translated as CASSLERSRGYNEQFF.

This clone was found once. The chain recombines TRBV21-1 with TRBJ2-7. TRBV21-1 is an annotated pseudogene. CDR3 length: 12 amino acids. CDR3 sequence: CAGWTPVYEQYF. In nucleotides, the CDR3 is TGTGCCGGTTGGACGCCCGTCTACGAGCAGTACTTC.

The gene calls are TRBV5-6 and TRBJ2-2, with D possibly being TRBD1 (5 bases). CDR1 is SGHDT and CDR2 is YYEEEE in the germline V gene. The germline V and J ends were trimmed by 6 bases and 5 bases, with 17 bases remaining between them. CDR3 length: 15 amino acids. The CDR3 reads CASTQLVAGTGELFF. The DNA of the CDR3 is TGTGCCAGCACCCAGCTTGTGGCAGGGACCGGGGAGCTGTTTTTT.

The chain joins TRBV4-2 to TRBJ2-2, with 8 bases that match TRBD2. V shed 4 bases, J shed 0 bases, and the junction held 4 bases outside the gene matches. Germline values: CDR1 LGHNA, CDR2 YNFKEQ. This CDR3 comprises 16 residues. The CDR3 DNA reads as TGTGCCAGCAGCCCCCAAGCGGGGGCGAACACCGGGGAGCTGTTTTTT. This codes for CASSPQAGANTGELFF.